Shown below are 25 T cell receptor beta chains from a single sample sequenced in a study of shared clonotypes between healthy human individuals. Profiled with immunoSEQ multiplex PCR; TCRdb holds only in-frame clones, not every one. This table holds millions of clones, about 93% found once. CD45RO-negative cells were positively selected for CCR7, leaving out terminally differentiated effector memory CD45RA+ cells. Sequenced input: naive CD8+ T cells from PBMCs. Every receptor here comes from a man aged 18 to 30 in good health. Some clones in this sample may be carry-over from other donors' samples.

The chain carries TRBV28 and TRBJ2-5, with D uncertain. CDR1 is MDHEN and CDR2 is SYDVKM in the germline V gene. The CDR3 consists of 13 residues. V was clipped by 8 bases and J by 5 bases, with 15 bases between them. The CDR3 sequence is CASGTHARETQYF. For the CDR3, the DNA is TGTGCCAGCGGAACCCACGCGAGGGAGACCCAGTACTTC.

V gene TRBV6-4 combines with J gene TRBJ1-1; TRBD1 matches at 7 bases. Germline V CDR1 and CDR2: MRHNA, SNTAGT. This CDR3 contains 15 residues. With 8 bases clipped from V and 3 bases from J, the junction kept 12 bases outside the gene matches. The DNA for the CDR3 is TGTGCCAGCCGGGACAGATCCGAGGTGGACACTGAAGCTTTCTTT. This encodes CASRDRSEVDTEAFF.

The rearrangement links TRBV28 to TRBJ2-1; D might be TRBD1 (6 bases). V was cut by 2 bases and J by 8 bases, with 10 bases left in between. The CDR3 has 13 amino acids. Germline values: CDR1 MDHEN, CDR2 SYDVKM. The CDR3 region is CASSLRGGYEQFF. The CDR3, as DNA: TGTGCCAGCAGTTTAAGAGGGGGATATGAGCAGTTCTTC.

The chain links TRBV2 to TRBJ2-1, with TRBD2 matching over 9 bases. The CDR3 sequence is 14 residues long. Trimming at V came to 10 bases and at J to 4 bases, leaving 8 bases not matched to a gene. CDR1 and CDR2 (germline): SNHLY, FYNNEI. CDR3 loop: CANPRAGGYNEQFF. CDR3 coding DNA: TGTGCCAACCCCCGGGCGGGAGGGTACAATGAGCAGTTCTTC.

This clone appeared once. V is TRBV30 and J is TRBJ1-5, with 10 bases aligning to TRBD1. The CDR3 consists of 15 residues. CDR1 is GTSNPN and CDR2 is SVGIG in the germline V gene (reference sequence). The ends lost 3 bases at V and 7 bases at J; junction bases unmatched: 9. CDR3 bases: TGTGCCTGGAGCGGTACGCGACAGGGGGCACAGCCCCAGCATTTT. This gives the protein CAWSGTRQGAQPQHF.

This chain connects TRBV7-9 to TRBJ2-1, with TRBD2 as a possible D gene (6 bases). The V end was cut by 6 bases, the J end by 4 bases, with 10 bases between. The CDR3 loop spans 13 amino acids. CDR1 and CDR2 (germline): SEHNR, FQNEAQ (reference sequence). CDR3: CASRGGGYNEQFF. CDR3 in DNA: TGTGCCAGCAGGGGAGGCGGATACAATGAGCAGTTCTTC.

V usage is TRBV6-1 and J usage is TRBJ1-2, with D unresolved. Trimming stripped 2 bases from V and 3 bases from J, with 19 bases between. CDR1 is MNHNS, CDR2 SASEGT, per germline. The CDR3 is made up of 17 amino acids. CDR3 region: CASSENLGFQLDYGYTF. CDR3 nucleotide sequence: TGTGCCAGCAGTGAAAATCTGGGCTTCCAACTTGACTATGGCTACACCTTC.

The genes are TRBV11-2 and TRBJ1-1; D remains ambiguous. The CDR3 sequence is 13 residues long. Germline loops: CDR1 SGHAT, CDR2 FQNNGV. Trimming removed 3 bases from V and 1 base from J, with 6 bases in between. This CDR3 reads CASSFGKNTEAFF. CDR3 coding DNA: TGTGCCAGCAGCTTCGGGAAGAACACTGAAGCTTTCTTT. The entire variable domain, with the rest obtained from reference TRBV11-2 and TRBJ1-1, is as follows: EAGVAQSPRYKIIEKRQSVAFWCNPISGHATLYWYQQILGQGPKLLIQFQNNGVVDDSQLPKDRFSAERLKGVDSTLKIQPAKLEDSAVYLCASSFGKNTEAFFGQGTRLTVV.

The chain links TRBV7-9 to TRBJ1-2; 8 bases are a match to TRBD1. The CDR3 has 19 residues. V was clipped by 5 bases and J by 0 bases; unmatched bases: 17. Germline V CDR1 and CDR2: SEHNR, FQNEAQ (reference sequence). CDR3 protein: CASSTRLDRDPQANYGYTF. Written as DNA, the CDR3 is TGTGCCAGCAGCACCCGATTGGACAGGGACCCCCAAGCTAACTATGGCTACACCTTC.

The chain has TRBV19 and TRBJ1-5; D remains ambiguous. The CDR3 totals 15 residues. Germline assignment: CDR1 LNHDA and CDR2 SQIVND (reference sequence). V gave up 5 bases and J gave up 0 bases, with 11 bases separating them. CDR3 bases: TGTGCCAGTAGTGAGGGCTCCTATAGCAATCAGCCCCAGCATTTT. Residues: CASSEGSYSNQPQHF.

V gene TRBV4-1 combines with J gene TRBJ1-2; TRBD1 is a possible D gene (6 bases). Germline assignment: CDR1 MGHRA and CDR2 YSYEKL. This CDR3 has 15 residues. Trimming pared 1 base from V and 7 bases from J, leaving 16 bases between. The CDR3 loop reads CASSQGGGARGGYTF. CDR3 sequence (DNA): TGCGCCAGCAGCCAAGGTGGGGGGGCACGTGGTGGCTACACCTTC.

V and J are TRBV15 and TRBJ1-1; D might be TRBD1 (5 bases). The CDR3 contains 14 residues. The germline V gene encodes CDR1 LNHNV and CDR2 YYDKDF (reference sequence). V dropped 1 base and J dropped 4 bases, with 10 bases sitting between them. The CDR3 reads CATSRGGFGTEAFF. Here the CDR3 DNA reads TGTGCCACCAGCAGAGGGGGGTTCGGCACTGAAGCTTTCTTT. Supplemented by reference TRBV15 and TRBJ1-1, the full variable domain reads DAMVIQNPRYQVTQFGKPVTLSCSQTLNHNVMYWYQQKSSQAPKLLFHYYDKDFNNEADTPDNFQSRRPNTSFCFLDIRSPGLGDTAMYLCATSRGGFGTEAFFGQGTRLTVV.

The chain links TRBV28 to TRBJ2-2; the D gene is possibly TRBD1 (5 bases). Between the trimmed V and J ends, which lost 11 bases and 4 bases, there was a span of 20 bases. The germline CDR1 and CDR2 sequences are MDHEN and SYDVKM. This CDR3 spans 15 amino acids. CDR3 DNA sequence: TGTGCCGGGGCTGGATCGGGCGAGTCCACCGGGGAGCTGTTTTTT. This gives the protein CAGAGSGESTGELFF.

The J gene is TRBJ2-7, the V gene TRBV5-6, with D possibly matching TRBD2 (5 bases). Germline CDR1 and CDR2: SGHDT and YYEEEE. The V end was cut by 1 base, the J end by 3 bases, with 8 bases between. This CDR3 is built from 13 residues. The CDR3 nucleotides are TGTGCCAGCAGCTTGCTGGAGGACTACGAGCAGTACTTC. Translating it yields CASSLLEDYEQYF.

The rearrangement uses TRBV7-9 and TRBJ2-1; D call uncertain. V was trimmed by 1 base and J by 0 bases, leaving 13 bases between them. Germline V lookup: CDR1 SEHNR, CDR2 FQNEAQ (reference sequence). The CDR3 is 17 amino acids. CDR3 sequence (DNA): TGTGCCAGCAGCTTAGTTTCGTACGGCAGCTCCTACAATGAGCAGTTCTTC. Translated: CASSLVSYGSSYNEQFF.

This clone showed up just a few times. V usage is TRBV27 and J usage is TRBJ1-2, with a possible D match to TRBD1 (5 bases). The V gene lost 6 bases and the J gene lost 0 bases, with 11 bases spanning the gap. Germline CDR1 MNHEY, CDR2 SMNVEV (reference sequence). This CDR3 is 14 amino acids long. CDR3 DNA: TGTGCCAGCAGGCGGGCGGGGGCTAACTATGGCTACACCTTC. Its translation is CASRRAGANYGYTF.

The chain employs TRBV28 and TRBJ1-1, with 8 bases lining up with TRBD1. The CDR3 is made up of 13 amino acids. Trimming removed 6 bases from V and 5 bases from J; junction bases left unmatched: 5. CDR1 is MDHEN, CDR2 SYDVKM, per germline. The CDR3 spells CASSFRQGTEAFF. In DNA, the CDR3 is TGTGCCAGCAGCTTTAGACAGGGGACTGAAGCTTTCTTT.

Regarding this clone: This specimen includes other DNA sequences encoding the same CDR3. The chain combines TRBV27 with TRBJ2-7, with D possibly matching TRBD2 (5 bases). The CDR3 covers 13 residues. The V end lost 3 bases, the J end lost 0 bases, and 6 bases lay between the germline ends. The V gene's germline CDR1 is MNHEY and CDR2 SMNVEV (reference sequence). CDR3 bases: TGTGCCAGCAGTTTTGGAGGCTCCTACGAGCAGTACTTC. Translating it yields CASSFGGSYEQYF.

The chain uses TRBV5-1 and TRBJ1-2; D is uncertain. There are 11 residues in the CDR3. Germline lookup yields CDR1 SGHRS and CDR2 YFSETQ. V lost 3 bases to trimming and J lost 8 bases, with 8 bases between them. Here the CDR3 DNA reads TGCGCCAGCAGCTCCACAGCGGGCTACACCTTC. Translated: CASSSTAGYTF.

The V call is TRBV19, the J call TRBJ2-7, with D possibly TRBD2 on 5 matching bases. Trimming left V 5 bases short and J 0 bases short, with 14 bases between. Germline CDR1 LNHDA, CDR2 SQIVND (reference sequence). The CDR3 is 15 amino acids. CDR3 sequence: CASSVTSGYSYEQYF. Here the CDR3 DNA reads TGTGCCAGTAGTGTAACTAGTGGGTACTCCTACGAGCAGTACTTC.

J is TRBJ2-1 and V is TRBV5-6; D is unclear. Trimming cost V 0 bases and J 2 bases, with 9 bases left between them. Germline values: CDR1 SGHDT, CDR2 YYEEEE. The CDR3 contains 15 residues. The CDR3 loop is CASSLGGSAYNEQFF. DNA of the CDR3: TGTGCCAGCAGCTTGGGGGGTAGTGCCTACAATGAGCAGTTCTTC.

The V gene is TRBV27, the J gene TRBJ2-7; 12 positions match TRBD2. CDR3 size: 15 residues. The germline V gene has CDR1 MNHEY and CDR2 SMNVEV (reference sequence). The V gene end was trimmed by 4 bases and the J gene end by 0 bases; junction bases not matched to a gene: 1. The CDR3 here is CASSSLAGGSYEQYF. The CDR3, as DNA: TGTGCCAGCAGTTCACTAGCGGGAGGCTCCTACGAGCAGTACTTC.

CDR3 DNA: TGTGCCAGCTGCCCACTCCAGCGGTCCCTGGGGGAGCAGTACTTC. Residues: CASCPLQRSLGEQYF. The chain has TRBV27 and TRBJ2-7, with a possible D match to TRBD2 (5 bases). CDR3 length: 15 residues. V was clipped by 8 bases and J by 7 bases, with 24 bases between them. The germline V gene has CDR1 MNHEY and CDR2 SMNVEV (reference sequence).

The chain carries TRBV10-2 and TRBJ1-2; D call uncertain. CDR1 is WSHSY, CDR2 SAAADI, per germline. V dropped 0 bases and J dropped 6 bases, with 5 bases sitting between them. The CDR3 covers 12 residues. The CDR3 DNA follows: TGCGCCAGCAGTGAGTCAGAGGATGGCTACACCTTC. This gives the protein CASSESEDGYTF.

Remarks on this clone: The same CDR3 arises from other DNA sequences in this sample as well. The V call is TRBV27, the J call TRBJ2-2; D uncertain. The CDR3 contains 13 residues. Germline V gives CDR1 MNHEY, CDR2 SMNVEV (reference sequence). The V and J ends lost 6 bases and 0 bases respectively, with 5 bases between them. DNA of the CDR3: TGTGCCAGCAGCACGACGAACACCGGGGAGCTGTTTTTT. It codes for CASSTTNTGELFF.